What follows are 27 T cell receptor beta chains derived from one specimen sequenced in a study of blood T cell repertoires in COVID-19. Some clones are missing from TCRdb's copy, which holds only in-frame ones; the method was immunoSEQ multiplex PCR. The table records over 200,000 clones, 88% of them present only once. The sequenced sample consisted of peripheral blood. These receptors came from an older woman with acute or convalescent COVID-19.

The CDR3 sequence is CASSYSSQVNTEAFF. In nucleotides, the CDR3 is TGTGCCAGCAGTTACTCGAGTCAGGTGAACACTGAAGCTTTCTTT. The chain has TRBV6-5 and TRBJ1-1; unclear D gene. Germline V gene sequence: CDR1 MNHEY, CDR2 SVGAGI. Between the trimmed V and J ends, which lost 0 bases and 0 bases, there was a span of 8 bases. CDR3 length: 15 amino acids.

This chain links TRBV9 with TRBJ2-1, with D tentatively TRBD1 (5 bases). V shed 4 bases and J shed 2 bases, with 22 bases lying between them. The CDR3 runs to 18 residues. Germline-derived CDR1 and CDR2 are SGDLS and YYNGEE. CDR3 sequence: CASSPLGARPMAYNEQFF. The CDR3, as DNA: TGTGCCAGCAGCCCCCTTGGGGCGCGGCCAATGGCCTACAATGAGCAGTTCTTC.

The chain carries TRBV5-6 and TRBJ1-2; weak D call: TRBD1 (6 bases). The germline gives CDR1 SGHDT, CDR2 YYEEEE. CDR3 size: 15 residues. With 2 bases removed from V and 2 bases from J, the gap between germline ends came to 13 bases. CDR3 in amino acids: CASSFPQGENYGYTF. DNA of the CDR3: TGTGCCAGCAGCTTCCCACAGGGCGAGAACTATGGCTACACCTTC.

The V and J genes are TRBV18 and TRBJ1-1; D is perhaps TRBD1 (6 bases). This CDR3 is 14 amino acids long. V was clipped by 4 bases and J by 1 base, with 10 bases between them. Per the germline V gene, CDR1 is KGHSH and CDR2 is LQKENI. The CDR3: CASSHQGSNTEAFF. CDR3 nucleotides: TGTGCCAGCTCACACCAGGGGTCGAACACTGAAGCTTTCTTT.

This rearrangement joins TRBV2 to TRBJ1-6, with unresolved D. The germline CDR1 and CDR2 sequences are SNHLY and FYNNEI. V was cut by 4 bases and J by 4 bases, with 8 bases left in between. The CDR3 is made up of 14 amino acids. CDR3 DNA sequence: TGTGCCAGCAGTGGGGCGTCTTATAATTCACCCCTCCACTTT. Translation: CASSGASYNSPLHF. Full variable domain (rest looked up from reference TRBV2 and TRBJ1-6): EPEVTQTPSHQVTQMGQEVILRCVPISNHLYFYWYRQILGQKVEFLVSFYNNEISEKSEIFDDQFSVERPDGSNFTLKIRSTKLEDSAMYFCASSGASYNSPLHFGNGTRLTVT.

This chain uses TRBV28 with TRBJ1-2, with a weak D call TRBD1 (5 bases). The ends were cut back, 5 bases at V and 0 bases at J, with 19 bases in the middle. The CDR3 has 17 amino acids. CDR1 and CDR2 from the germline V gene are MDHEN and SYDVKM. CDR3 bases: TGTGCCAGCAGTCCTACCTGGGGGAGGGGAGCTAACTATGGCTACACCTTC. The encoded protein is CASSPTWGRGANYGYTF.

This rearrangement joins TRBV5-1 to TRBJ1-3, with 7 positions matching TRBD1. V shed 3 bases, J shed 4 bases, and the junction held 7 bases outside the gene matches. Germline V gene sequence: CDR1 SGHRS, CDR2 YFSETQ. This CDR3 comprises 15 residues. The CDR3 DNA reads as TGCGCCAGCAGCTACGCAACAGGGGAGGGAAACACCATATATTTT. Its protein is CASSYATGEGNTIYF.

This rearrangement joins TRBV11-2 to TRBJ2-1, with D uncertain. The CDR3 contains 15 residues. V was shortened by 1 base and J by 0 bases, with 7 bases between the two germline ends. Germline CDR1 is SGHAT and CDR2 is FQNNGV. CDR3 sequence: CASSLASVSYNEQFF. CDR3 nucleotide sequence: TGTGCCAGCAGCTTAGCTTCGGTCTCCTACAATGAGCAGTTCTTC.

This chain joins TRBV28 and TRBJ2-2, with D perhaps matching TRBD1 (6 bases). The germline V and J ends were trimmed by 4 bases and 1 base, with 16 bases remaining between them. The CDR3 extends over 17 amino acids. The germline gives CDR1 MDHEN, CDR2 SYDVKM. The DNA of the CDR3 is TGTGCCAGCAGTTCACCCTGGGACATGCTGAACACCGGGGAGCTGTTTTTT. Its translation: CASSSPWDMLNTGELFF. The variable domain in full, with the rest retrieved from reference TRBV28 and TRBJ2-2, is DVKVTQSSRYLVKRTGEKVFLECVQDMDHENMFWYRQDPGLGLRLIYFSYDVKMKEKGDIPEGYSVSREKKERFSLILESASTNQTSMYLCASSSPWDMLNTGELFFGEGSRLTVL.

V and J are TRBV3-1 (or the pseudogene TRBV3-2) and TRBJ2-5, with TRBD2 identical over 8 bases. The V segment lost 1 base and the J segment 0 bases; nucleotides outside the gene matches: 4. Germline V gene sequence: CDR1 LGHDT, CDR2 YNNKEL (reference sequence). The CDR3 is 16 residues long. CDR3 loop: CASSQVQRGYQETQYF. The CDR3 DNA reads TGTGCCAGCAGCCAAGTGCAGCGGGGGTACCAAGAGACCCAGTACTTC.

The rearrangement joins TRBV27 to TRBJ1-2, with 8 nucleotides matching TRBD1. This CDR3 spans 13 amino acids. V trimming: 5 bases; J trimming: 8 bases; junction bases outside the gene matches: 7. Germline values: CDR1 MNHEY, CDR2 SMNVEV (reference sequence). CDR3 residues: CASSPLDRDGYTF. The DNA for the CDR3 is TGTGCCAGCAGTCCCCTGGACAGGGACGGCTACACCTTC.

V is TRBV2 and J is TRBJ2-7; D gene unclear. The CDR3 is 13 residues long. Germline V gene sequence: CDR1 SNHLY, CDR2 FYNNEI. V lost 5 bases to trimming and J lost 3 bases, with 11 bases between them. CDR3 loop: CASSTELNYEQYF. The CDR3 nucleotides read TGTGCCAGCAGTACAGAGTTAAACTACGAGCAGTACTTC.

The chain joins TRBV7-2 to TRBJ2-7, with 7 nucleotides matching TRBD1. The V gene's germline CDR1 is SGHTA and CDR2 FQGNSA. The ends lost 2 bases at V and 5 bases at J; junction bases unmatched: 9. The CDR3 spans 15 residues. The CDR3 sequence: CASSLRQGVWNEQYF. CDR3 nucleotides: TGTGCCAGCAGCTTACGTCAGGGGGTTTGGAACGAGCAGTACTTC.

The chain's CDR3 is CASSTGTERISQPQHF. DNA of the CDR3: TGTGCCAGTAGTACCGGGACAGAGAGAATTAGTCAGCCCCAGCATTTT. The chain links TRBV19 to TRBJ1-5; 7 nucleotides line up with TRBD1. The CDR3 extends over 16 amino acids. Trimming took 4 bases from V and 6 from J; bases not matched to a gene: 12. Germline lookup yields CDR1 LNHDA and CDR2 SQIVND (reference sequence).

This clone was observed a few times. The chain recombines TRBV29-1 with TRBJ1-5, with 7 bases lining up with TRBD1. The J segment lost 3 bases and the V segment lost 4 bases, leaving 6 bases of the junction unmatched. The CDR3 runs to 14 residues. Germline V gene sequence: CDR1 SQVTM, CDR2 ANQGSEA. CDR3 in amino acids: CSVVVTGNNQPQHF. The CDR3 bases are TGCAGCGTTGTCGTGACAGGGAACAATCAGCCCCAGCATTTT.

This chain links TRBV20-1 with TRBJ2-5, with D possibly matching TRBD1 (5 bases). Trimming took off 5 bases at V and 9 bases at J, with 10 bases between the two ends. Germline V lookup: CDR1 DFQATT, CDR2 SNEGSKA (reference sequence). The CDR3 totals 10 residues. CDR3 nucleotide sequence: TGCAGTGCTCTTCAACAGGCCCAGTACTTC. This gives the protein CSALQQAQYF.

The gene calls are TRBV7-6 and TRBJ1-4, with 8 bases that match TRBD1. The V and J ends lost 1 base and 5 bases, in that order; junction bases with no gene match: 0. Per the germline V gene, CDR1 is SGHVS and CDR2 is FNYEAQ. There are 14 residues in the CDR3. The CDR3 region is CASSLDRGNEKLFF. The CDR3 DNA is TGTGCCAGCAGCTTAGACAGGGGGAATGAAAAACTGTTTTTT. Full variable domain (missing parts from reference TRBV7-6 and TRBJ1-4): GAGVSQSPRYKVTKRGQDVALRCDPISGHVSLYWYRQALGQGPEFLTYFNYEAQQDKSGLPNDRFSAERPEGSISTLTIQRTEQRDSAMYRCASSLDRGNEKLFFGSGTQLSVL.

J is TRBJ1-4 and V is TRBV5-3; no reliable D call. TRBV5-3 is assigned to the ORF class and has an uncertain function. Trimming shortened V by 0 bases and J by 0 bases, and 12 bases separated the two germline ends. This CDR3 has 17 amino acids. CDR3 sequence (DNA): TGTGCCAGAAGCTTGGGGCAGAACGCTCCAACTAATGAAAAACTGTTTTTT. Translating gives CARSLGQNAPTNEKLFF.

The chain links TRBV2 to TRBJ1-2; possible D gene TRBD1, 6 bases. This CDR3 region has 16 residues. V was pared by 6 bases and J by 5 bases, with 22 bases between. CDR1 is SNHLY, CDR2 FYNNEI, per germline. The CDR3 loop is CASRPTLTGLGYGYTF. The CDR3 DNA is TGTGCCAGCAGACCAACATTGACAGGTTTGGGGTATGGCTACACCTTC. Combining the CDR3 with reference TRBV2 and TRBJ1-2 gives the whole variable domain EPEVTQTPSHQVTQMGQEVILRCVPISNHLYFYWYRQILGQKVEFLVSFYNNEISEKSEIFDDQFSVERPDGSNFTLKIRSTKLEDSAMYFCASRPTLTGLGYGYTFGSGTRLTVV.

The chain recombines TRBV30 with TRBJ1-5; D is possibly TRBD1 (6 bases). The CDR3 has 14 amino acids. V gave up 0 bases and J gave up 7 bases, with 13 bases separating them. In germline, CDR1 is GTSNPN, CDR2 SVGIG (reference sequence). The CDR3 protein is CAWSVPRGGQPQHF. The CDR3 DNA reads as TGTGCCTGGAGTGTACCCAGGGGTGGACAGCCCCAGCATTTT.

The chain joins TRBV6-1 to TRBJ2-2, with unresolved D. The CDR3 is 12 amino acids. Germline loops: CDR1 MNHNS, CDR2 SASEGT. Deletions cut 2 bases from V and 7 bases from J, with 5 bases between. The CDR3 DNA follows: TGTGCCAGCAGTGAATATGTCGGGGAGCTGTTTTTT. Translated, it gives CASSEYVGELFF.

This chain uses TRBV12-3 or TRBV12-4 with TRBJ1-1, with a weak D call TRBD1 (6 bases). Between the trimmed V and J ends, which lost 6 bases and 2 bases, there was a span of 10 bases. This CDR3 has 13 amino acids. This chain's CDR3 is CASRRTANTEAFF. CDR3 nucleotide sequence: TGTGCCAGCAGGAGGACAGCCAACACTGAAGCTTTCTTT.

The V and J genes are TRBV21-1 and TRBJ2-7; TRBD1 is the table's D call and was not checked against the DNA. TRBV21-1 is labeled a pseudogene. The CDR3 length is 18 residues. CDR3 bases: TGTGCCAGCAGCAAAGTAGGCGACAGGGGGCCTAGGTGCTACGAGCAGTACTTC. It translates to CASSKVGDRGPRCYEQYF.

V usage is TRBV2 and J usage is TRBJ2-1; a possible D gene is TRBD2 (6 bases). Germline-derived CDR1 and CDR2 are SNHLY and FYNNEI. Trimming took off 7 bases at V and 4 bases at J, with 14 bases between the two ends. This CDR3 spans 14 amino acids. The CDR3 here is CASNLRDSYNEQFF. The DNA of the CDR3 is TGTGCCAGCAACCTAAGGGACTCTTACAATGAGCAGTTCTTC.

The V gene is TRBV7-9, the J gene TRBJ1-2; 10 bases line up with TRBD1. This CDR3 has 16 amino acids. The V gene's germline CDR1 is SEHNR and CDR2 FQNEAQ (reference sequence). Trimming removed 5 bases from V and 3 bases from J; junction bases left unmatched: 9. For the CDR3, the DNA is TGTGCCAGCAGCGGTGCGGCCGGGACAGGGGACTATGGCTACACCTTC. This sequence encodes CASSGAAGTGDYGYTF.

This clone was seen a single time. The genes are TRBV28 and TRBJ1-2; the D is unclear. V was trimmed by 6 bases and J by 0 bases, leaving 5 bases between them. The CDR3 consists of 12 residues. CDR1 MDHEN and CDR2 SYDVKM come from the germline V gene. This CDR3 is CASRDSNYGYTF. CDR3 coding DNA: TGTGCCAGCAGGGACTCTAACTATGGCTACACCTTC.

The chain joins TRBV7-8 to TRBJ2-7; D is possibly TRBD1 (7 bases). This CDR3 contains 16 residues. V lost 5 bases and J lost 3, with 20 bases in between. Germline values: CDR1 SGHVS, CDR2 FQNEAQ. As DNA, the CDR3 is TGTGCCAGCAGCCCGAGGCGGGACAGTAAAAACTACGAGCAGTACTTC. Translation: CASSPRRDSKNYEQYF.